The sequence of this T cell receptor (beta chain) was determined in a study of identical twins. The study's findings and limits: Conclusions rested on cross-sectional statistics rather than following the same donors.

TCRdb processed the 5' RACE reads anew with MiXCR; each CDR3 protein has one entry. The sample holds a few hundred thousand distinct CDR3 sequences, 6.5% seen once. Note on this clonotype: Its specificity is not known.

V lost 0 bases and J lost 7; bases outside the gene matches: 9. The length of the CDR3 is 15 residues. Germline CDR1 MGHRA, CDR2 YSYEKL. The data were also submitted as part of a second study, on T cells expressing NK-cell markers.

The chain uses TRBV4-1 and TRBJ2-7; 7 positions agree with TRBD2. The TCR originated in a woman in her late teens or twenties in good health. Source material: CD8+ T cells sorted from blood. CDR3 residues: CASSQDPSGGTEQYF. The CDR3 DNA sequence: TGCGCCAGCAGCCAAGATCCTAGCGGAGGTACGGAGCAGTACTTC.